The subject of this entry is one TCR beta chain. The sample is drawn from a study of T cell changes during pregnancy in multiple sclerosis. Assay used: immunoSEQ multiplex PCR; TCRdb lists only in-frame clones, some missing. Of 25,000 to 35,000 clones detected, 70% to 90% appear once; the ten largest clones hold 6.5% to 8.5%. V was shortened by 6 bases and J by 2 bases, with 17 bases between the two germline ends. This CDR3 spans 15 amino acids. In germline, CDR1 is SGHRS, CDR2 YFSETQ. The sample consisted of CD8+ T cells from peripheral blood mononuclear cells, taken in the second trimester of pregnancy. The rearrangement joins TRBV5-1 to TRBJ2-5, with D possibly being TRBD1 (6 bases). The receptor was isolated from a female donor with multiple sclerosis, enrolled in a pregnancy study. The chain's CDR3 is CASTLTDRPQETQYF. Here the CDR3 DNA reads TGCGCCAGCACCCTAACCGACAGGCCTCAAGAGACCCAGTACTTC.